These T cell receptor beta chains were read from a single sample in a study of radiotherapy plus CTLA-4 blockade in lung cancer. Clones were read by immunoSEQ multiplex PCR, and TCRdb kept only the in-frame ones, dropping some. This sample carries more than 75,000 clones, roughly 79% of them seen once, and the ten largest clones take about 3%. Sequenced here: peripheral blood, sampled from a patient treated with radiotherapy plus ipilimumab. The receptors derive from a human donor with non-small cell lung cancer who had a partial response to radiotherapy plus ipilimumab. Some clones in this sample may be carry-over from other donors' samples. Each CDR3 is given with its conserved first and last residue. D genes are given only for firm matches. Rows give clone size only sometimes, using once, few, many, or a class for an expanded clone.

length: 15; D: NA; J: TRBJ1-2; size: NA; V: TRBV6-5; DNA: TGTGCCAGCAGTTACTCCACAGGGATCGGGTATGGCTACACCTTC; CDR3: CASSYSTGIGYGYTF
length: 15; D: TRBD2; J: TRBJ2-1; size: NA; V: TRBV18; DNA: TGTGCCAGCTCACCGAGGACTAGCGGTCACAATGAGCAGTTCTTC; CDR3: CASSPRTSGHNEQFF
length: 14; D: TRBD1; J: TRBJ1-4; size: few; V: TRBV7-9; DNA: TGTGCCAGCAGCTCTGGACAGGATAATGAAAAACTGTTTTTT; CDR3: CASSSGQDNEKLFF
length: 15; D: TRBD2; J: TRBJ2-1; size: NA; V: TRBV28; DNA: TGTGCCAGCAGACCCCCCCGGGGGGGTTTCAATGAGCAGTTCTTC; CDR3: CASRPPRGGFNEQFF
length: 13; D: NA; J: TRBJ1-2; size: NA; V: TRBV28; DNA: TGTGCCAGCACCCCCGTTTTGGAGAGCCCCTACACCTTC; CDR3: CASTPVLESPYTF
length: 14; D: TRBD1; J: TRBJ2-4; size: NA; V: TRBV6-6; DNA: TGTGCCAGCACACAACAGGGGGCTAGAAACATTCAGTACTTC; CDR3: CASTQQGARNIQYF
length: 15; D: TRBD1; J: TRBJ2-2; size: NA; V: TRBV5-1; DNA: TGCGCCAGCAGCTTGAGGTCAGGGGGTACCGGGGAGCTGTTTTTT; CDR3: CASSLRSGGTGELFF
length: 12; D: NA; J: TRBJ1-4; size: few; V: TRBV19; DNA: TGTGCCAGTAGTACAGGGGTTGAAAAACTGTTTTTT; CDR3: CASSTGVEKLFF
length: 18; D: TRBD2; J: TRBJ2-7; size: once; V: TRBV5-4; DNA: TGTGCCAGCAGCTCCGGCCCGACGACTAGCGGGAGCTCCTACGAGCAGTACTTC; CDR3: CASSSGPTTSGSSYEQYF
length: 15; D: TRBD1; J: TRBJ2-7; size: few; V: TRBV6-1; DNA: TGTGCCAGCAGTTGGGGGACAGGACCCGACTACGAGCAGTACTTC; CDR3: CASSWGTGPDYEQYF
length: 15; D: TRBD2; J: TRBJ2-3; size: once; V: TRBV19; DNA: TGTGCCAGTAGTTCCCGAGCGGGGAACACAGATACGCAGTATTTT; CDR3: CASSSRAGNTDTQYF
length: 14; D: NA; J: TRBJ1-4; size: NA; V: TRBV9; DNA: TGTGCCAGCAGCGTAGGGCAGGTTAATGAAAAACTGTTTTTT; CDR3: CASSVGQVNEKLFF
length: 12; D: TRBD2; J: TRBJ2-1; size: NA; V: TRBV10-2; DNA: TGCGCCAGCAGTGGACTAGCGGAAGAGCAGTTCTTC; CDR3: CASSGLAEEQFF
length: 14; D: TRBD2; J: TRBJ2-5; size: NA; V: TRBV30; DNA: TGTGCCTGGAGTGGGATGCTAGCGGGGGGGACCCAGTACTTC; CDR3: CAWSGMLAGGTQYF
length: 16; D: TRBD1; J: TRBJ2-7; size: NA; V: TRBV18; DNA: TGTGCCAGCTCACCTGATATGGGACAGGGTTCCTACGAGCAGTACTTC; CDR3: CASSPDMGQGSYEQYF